This TCR beta chain was identified during a study of response to subunit inactivated influenza vaccine. Study-level points and caveats: Authors suggested seasonal influenza vaccinations each recruit few new T cells.

The CDR3 contains 13 residues. Germline values: CDR1 MDHEN, CDR2 SYDVKM. V shed 6 bases and J shed 5 bases, with 13 bases lying between them. TCRdb ran MiXCR on the RT-PCR reads and lists one entry per CDR3 protein. This table has over 400,000 distinct CDR3 sequences, around 9.9% appearing once. In its sample, this clonotype was seen many times. Its antigen is unidentified. V and J are TRBV28 and TRBJ2-5; no reliable D call. The sample consisted of PBMCs from blood, taken about 40 days after vaccination. The receptor was derived from a man aged 50 to 59 who received an inactivated influenza vaccine. In DNA form, the CDR3 reads TGTGCCAGCAGCCGGGCCTCCGTGGAGACCCAGTACTTC. Translating gives CASSRASVETQYF.